The present T cell receptor beta chain was sequenced within a study of Ad26.COV2.S vaccination and SARS-CoV-2 variants (dated by TCRdb to the early 2020s). For the wider study: Vaccine-arm donors came from COV1001, a multicentre, randomized, double-blind, placebo-controlled phase I-IIa trial of Ad26.COV2.S in healthy adults. TCRbeta repertoire sequencing was used to assess the specificity and breadth of SARS-CoV-2-reactive T cell receptors after Ad26.COV2.S vaccination. Trial participants were randomized into five groups of five, in which low-dose or high-dose Ad26.COV2.S was given once or twice, or placebo was given on both occasions. Ad26.COV2.S was administered intramuscularly at 5 x 10^10 or 1 x 10^11 viral particles, either as a single shot or as two shots given 56 days apart. The TCR-sequenced set comprised approximately 32 samples: about 19 Ad26.COV2.S vaccine recipients, 5 placebo recipients and 8 SARS-CoV-2 convalescent individuals. Investigators remained blinded to trial group allocation during experiments and outcome assessment. What the authors observed across the whole study: After vaccination, spike-specific CD8+ and CD4+ T cell responses were reported to show substantial breadth. Higher spike-specific TCR breadth was observed in Ad26.COV2.S recipients than in placebo recipients (P = 0.0014). Vaccine and placebo recipients had comparable non-spike TCR breadth, which fits with the vaccine containing only spike. According to the authors, total T cell responses may have been underestimated by the TCR breadth and depth analyses. The study was not powered to compare responses between vaccine doses or regimens.

The immunoSEQ Assay was used to sequence TCRbeta CDR3 regions. After extraction, genomic DNA underwent amplification by bias-controlled multiplex PCR, followed by high-throughput sequencing. On the study's bioinformatics: Collapsing and filtering of sequences were performed to quantify the absolute abundance of each unique TCRbeta CDR3 region. Usable DNA was measured by amplifying reference genes present in all nucleated cells, and TCRbeta template counts were normalized to that usable DNA to estimate T cell fraction. Repertoire TCRs were annotated as SARS-CoV-2-specific when V gene, CDR3 amino acid sequence and J gene were exactly matched to a known reactive TCR set. The reference SARS-CoV-2 TCR set was obtained from MIRA and was filtered for enrichment in COVID-19-positive ImmuneCODE repertoires, whereby public or cross-reactive TCRs were removed. Drawing on the MIRA antigens, annotated TCRs were analysed further at the level of specific ORF or position within ORF. Breadth was defined as the number of annotated unique rearrangements divided by the total number of unique productive rearrangements, and depth was defined as the summed frequency of the annotated unique rearrangements. Group comparisons of TCR breadth used two-sided Wilcoxon rank-sum tests. The table was pulled from immuneACCESS by TCRdb, which kept in-frame rearrangements only. Such tables lose some clones; where checked, under half of the loss comes from unresolved V genes, and the rest has no known cause. For V, J and clone size, that table is used; D and trimming come from the DNA. This sample comprises about 350,000 clones, about 86% of them detected only once. Roughly a tenth of the sample belongs to the ten largest clones.

This clone showed up just once. The antigen this receptor binds is unknown. No much larger clonotype is one base removed from it; base qualities were not supplied. CDR1 and CDR2, per the germline V gene (reference sequence), are MNHEY and SMNVEV. V is shortened by 3 bases, J by 4 bases, and the region joining them spans 10 bases. The CDR3 starts with the cysteine, ends with the phenylalanine, and has 13 residues. Only the CDR3 part of the read is kept: 39 bases, read in frame from the first base. Per the publication, the treatment or condition label means: some 19 received Ad26.COV2.S at low or high dose, single or two shots; about five received placebo; per-sample allocation not given. Repertoires of vaccine and placebo recipients were sequenced from samples taken on day 63 after the first injection. Between 29 July and 7 August 2020, Cohort 1b enrolled 25 adults aged 18-55 years at one site in Boston, USA. Ad26.COV2.S was a replication-incompetent adenovirus type 26 vector expressing a prefusion-stabilized SARS-CoV-2 spike protein from the original Wuhan strain.

The TCR was taken from a person between 18 and 59 years old who received the Ad26.COV2.S COVID-19 vaccine or a placebo. This receptor chain uses TRBV27 and TRBJ2-7; TRBD2 could be the D gene, as 6 bases match. This specimen consisted of peripheral blood, obtained in a trial of Ad26.COV2.S vaccine versus placebo. The DNA sequence is given as TGTGCCAGCAGTTTGGGACTCCATTACGAGCAGTACTTC. This sequence encodes CASSLGLHYEQYF.